This T cell receptor (beta chain) was captured in a study of blood T cell repertoires in COVID-19. Study-wide background: COVID-19 samples from acute and convalescent phases originated in the United States, Italy and Spain. The analysed material was cDNA or gDNA that came from T cells, B-cell-depleted T cells, or PBMCs.

Enrolled during active infection, Seattle patients were then followed longitudinally. Worth noting for this clone: This sample also contains other DNA sequences that code for the same CDR3.

Libraries were prepared by immunoSEQ multiplex PCR; TCRdb keeps only in-frame clonotypes and omits some of them. The table lists 200,000 or so clones, approximately 81% of them singletons. Germline V CDR1 and CDR2: SGHTA, FQGNSA. Between the trimmed V and J ends, which lost 1 base and 7 bases, there was a span of 11 bases. CDR3 size: 14 residues. Sample: peripheral blood. The receptor comes from a person between 65 and 79 years old with COVID-19, enrolled during active disease. The chain uses TRBV7-2 and TRBJ1-5; possible D gene TRBD1, 5 bases. CDR3 bases: TGTGCCAGCAGCTTAGGATCCCCAGGGCAGCCCCAGCATTTT. It translates to CASSLGSPGQPQHF.